These 18 T cell receptor beta chains were sequenced from one sample in a study of cytomegalovirus exposure and HLA in healthy donors (dated by TCRdb to the late 2010s). Library preparation used the immunoSEQ multiplex PCR assay. For the multiplex PCR, a mixture combining 60 forward primers for TCR Vbeta segments and 13 reverse primers for TCR Jbeta segments was used. Drawn from immuneACCESS, this table holds only the in-frame rearrangements with V and J called that TCRdb kept. Clones are partly lost; checked studies trace under half to an unresolved V gene and leave the rest unexplained. The sample data list around 130,000 clones, and roughly 80% of these were observed just once. The ten largest clones add up to just over 2.5% of the sample. Sequencing was carried out using PBMCs. Every receptor here comes from a man aged 25 to 45 in good health and CMV-seronegative.

V gene TRBV7-9 combines with J gene TRBJ1-5; D not certain. Trimming removed 4 bases at V and 4 bases at J, with 8 bases between. CDR1 is SEHNR and CDR2 is FQNEAQ in the germline V gene (reference sequence). This CDR3 spans 13 amino acids. The CDR3 here is CASSWEANQPQHF. CDR3 coding DNA: TGTGCCAGCAGCTGGGAGGCGAATCAGCCCCAGCATTTT.

DNA of the CDR3: TGTGCCAGCAGCCTGACAGGGTTCGTAACTAATGAAAAACTGTTTTTT. Translating gives CASSLTGFVTNEKLFF. J is TRBJ1-4 and V is TRBV7-9; 7 nucleotides match TRBD1. This CDR3 comprises 16 residues. V trimming: 5 bases; J trimming: 1 base; junction bases outside the gene matches: 7. CDR1 SEHNR and CDR2 FQNEAQ come from the germline V gene (reference sequence).

The chain joins TRBV15 to TRBJ2-1; D gene unclear. CDR3 size: 17 residues. Trimming removed 3 bases at V and 5 bases at J, with 20 bases between. In germline, CDR1 is LNHNV, CDR2 YYDKDF (reference sequence). Written as DNA, the CDR3 is TGTGCCACCAGCAGGGATGCCTCCCTCGGGTACCACAATGAGCAGTTCTTC. It translates to CATSRDASLGYHNEQFF.

The chain is built from TRBV7-9 and TRBJ2-4; 7 positions match TRBD1. Germline-derived CDR1 and CDR2 are SEHNR and FQNEAQ (reference sequence). Trimming cost V 5 bases and J 6 bases; bases outside gene matches: 4. CDR3 length equals 13 residues. In DNA, the CDR3 is TGTGCCAGCAGCCCTGGGACAGCAAACATTCAGTACTTC. It encodes CASSPGTANIQYF.

V gene TRBV10-2 combines with J gene TRBJ2-1, with 12 nucleotides matching TRBD2. Germline lookup yields CDR1 WSHSY and CDR2 SAAADI. The CDR3 runs 19 residues. Trimming took 5 bases from V and 1 from J; bases not matched to a gene: 12. The CDR3 nucleotides read TGCGCCAGCAGTCAAGGACTAGCGGGATCTACAGCTTCCTACAATGAGCAGTTCTTC. This translates into CASSQGLAGSTASYNEQFF.

The V call is TRBV19, the J call TRBJ2-7; no definite D call. V lost 5 bases to trimming and J lost 3 bases, with 8 bases between them. This CDR3 is built from 12 residues. Germline CDR1 and CDR2: LNHDA and SQIVND (reference sequence). The CDR3 sequence: CASSGGLYEQYF. The CDR3 nucleotides read TGTGCCAGTAGTGGTGGCCTCTACGAGCAGTACTTC.

In its sample, this clone was seen a few times. This chain joins TRBV6-1 and TRBJ2-7; D possibly corresponds to TRBD1 (6 bases). The CDR3 sequence is 16 residues long. CDR1 is MNHNS and CDR2 is SASEGT in the germline V gene. V was clipped by 2 bases and J by 0 bases, with 14 bases between them. The chain's CDR3 is CASSETTGYFSYEQYF. CDR3 bases: TGTGCCAGCAGTGAAACTACAGGGTATTTCTCCTACGAGCAGTACTTC.

CDR3 bases: TGTGCCAGTAGTATTTATCCAACTAACACCTACAATGAGCAGTTCTTC. It yields the protein CASSIYPTNTYNEQFF. The J gene is TRBJ2-1, the V gene TRBV19, with D uncertain. V lost 3 bases and J 2 bases, leaving 14 bases between the germline ends. This CDR3 spans 16 amino acids. Germline V gene sequence: CDR1 LNHDA, CDR2 SQIVND (reference sequence).

The chain carries TRBV30 and TRBJ2-2, with D hard to call. V was pared by 3 bases and J by 1 base, with 6 bases between. This CDR3 contains 13 residues. The germline V gene has CDR1 GTSNPN and CDR2 SVGIG (reference sequence). The CDR3 is CAWSSLNTGELFF. DNA for the CDR3: TGTGCCTGGAGCTCACTGAACACCGGGGAGCTGTTTTTT. The full variable domain, its missing parts supplied by reference TRBV30 and TRBJ2-2, is SQTIHQWPATLVQPVGSPLSLECTVEGTSNPNLYWYRQAAGRGLQLLFYSVGIGQISSEVPQNLSASRPQDRQFILSSKKLLLSDSGFYLCAWSSLNTGELFFGEGSRLTVL.

This clone was seen a handful of times. The chain combines TRBV7-8 with TRBJ2-5, with 13 bases lining up with TRBD2. Per the germline V gene, CDR1 is SGHVS and CDR2 is FQNEAQ. After removal of 5 bases from V and 2 bases from J, the junction contained 11 bases not matched to a gene. This CDR3 spans 18 amino acids. The CDR3 is CASSPGLAGDPLQETQYF. For the CDR3, the DNA is TGTGCCAGCAGCCCCGGACTAGCGGGAGACCCTCTACAAGAGACCCAGTACTTC.

This rearrangement joins TRBV7-2 to TRBJ2-2; 10 nucleotides line up with TRBD2. V lost 6 bases and J lost 6; bases outside the gene matches: 10. The germline V gene has CDR1 SGHTA and CDR2 FQGNSA. The CDR3 loop spans 16 amino acids. CDR3 bases: TGTGCCAGCAGATATGGGACTAGCGAATTGTCCGGGGAGCTGTTTTTT. Encoded protein: CASRYGTSELSGELFF.

This clone was observed a few times. J is TRBJ2-7 and V is TRBV19; D gene unclear. Per the germline V gene, CDR1 is LNHDA and CDR2 is SQIVND (reference sequence). The CDR3 has 9 residues. Trimming removed 6 bases from V and 9 bases from J, with 6 bases in between. CDR3 DNA sequence: TGTGCCAGTAGAGCAAGGCAGTACTTC. It encodes CASRARQYF.

To note about this clone: Sequence at one end of the junction differs from germline and may be a read error. This chain connects TRBV30 to TRBJ1-5; weak D call: TRBD1 (6 bases). The CDR3 is 13 residues long. Germline loops: CDR1 GTSNPN, CDR2 SVGIG (reference sequence). The CDR3 here is CAWREQGYQPQNF. In DNA, the CDR3 is TGTGCCTGGAGGGAACAGGGATATCAGCCCCAGAATTTT.

This clone has more than one count but fewer than ten. The gene calls are TRBV19 and TRBJ1-5; D is possibly TRBD1 (5 bases). This CDR3 contains 15 residues. V lost 3 bases and J lost 6, with 15 bases in between. CDR1 and CDR2 (germline): LNHDA, SQIVND (reference sequence). CDR3 nucleotide sequence: TGTGCCAGTAGTATCCCGGGAGGGGTCAGTCAGCCCCAGCATTTT. It specifies CASSIPGGVSQPQHF.

The rearrangement links TRBV14 to TRBJ2-7; 7 nucleotides match TRBD1. Germline V gene sequence: CDR1 SGHDN, CDR2 FVKESK. This CDR3 contains 15 residues. V shed 5 bases, J shed 1 base, and the junction held 8 bases outside the gene matches. The CDR3 bases are TGTGCCAGCAGCTCTACTTTGGGACAGTCCTACGAGCAGTACTTC. Translation: CASSSTLGQSYEQYF.

This clone occurred a few times. The rearrangement uses TRBV6-1 and TRBJ2-7; 9 nucleotides agree with TRBD1. The CDR3 length is 16 residues. Per the germline V gene, CDR1 is MNHNS and CDR2 is SASEGT. Trimming removed 0 bases from V and 7 bases from J; junction bases left unmatched: 10. CDR3 amino acids: CASSEAVVQGAWEQYF. The CDR3 coding sequence is TGTGCCAGCAGTGAAGCGGTGGTACAGGGGGCTTGGGAGCAGTACTTC.

This clone has a handful of counts. The same CDR3 arises from other DNA sequences in this sample as well. V usage is TRBV4-3 and J usage is TRBJ2-1, with 12 bases that match TRBD2. The CDR3 covers 15 residues. CDR1 and CDR2 from the germline V gene are LGHNA and YSLEER. After removal of 3 bases from V and 5 bases from J, the junction contained 2 bases not matched to a gene. The CDR3 DNA follows: TGCGCCAGCAGCCACCTAGCGGGAGGGAACAATGAGCAGTTCTTC. This gives the protein CASSHLAGGNNEQFF.

V is TRBV15 and J is TRBJ1-1; 10 positions agree with TRBD1. CDR3 length equals 15 residues. The germline CDR1 and CDR2 sequences are LNHNV and YYDKDF (reference sequence). J lost 4 bases, V lost 3 bases, and 5 bases had no gene match. Written as DNA, the CDR3 is TGTGCCACCAGCAGGGACAGGGGGAGTACCACTGAAGCTTTCTTT. Protein sequence: CATSRDRGSTTEAFF.